What follows are 21 T cell receptor beta chains derived from one specimen sequenced in a study of glioma-infiltrating T cells. The iRepertoire nested amplicon-rescue multiplex PCR amplified TCR alpha and beta CDR3s from RNA. A single record per CDR3 protein comes from TCRdb applying MiXCR to the multiplex PCR reads. The data contain fewer than 500,000 distinct CDR3 sequences, 41% of them singletons. Sequenced material: glioma tissue, nonneoplastic brain tissue, or PBMCs (not recorded which). These receptors were taken from a human donor with low-grade glioma or glioblastoma, undergoing nonglioma brain surgery, or in good health (not recorded which).

The chain combines TRBV20-1 with TRBJ2-1; D not certain. Deletions cut 3 bases from V and 8 bases from J, with 8 bases between. The CDR3 totals 11 residues. CDR1 and CDR2 (germline): DFQATT, SNEGSKA (reference sequence). This CDR3 reads CSASVRDEQFF. DNA of the CDR3: TGCAGTGCTAGCGTTAGGGATGAGCAGTTCTTC.

This chain links TRBV7-2 with TRBJ2-1; D is possibly TRBD1 or TRBD2 (6 bases each). V dropped 1 base and J dropped 4 bases, with 14 bases sitting between them. The CDR3 runs 16 residues. Germline CDR1 reads SGHTA; CDR2 reads FQGNSA. The CDR3 region is CASSLDRGDGYNEQFF. CDR3 coding DNA: TGTGCCAGCAGCTTAGATAGGGGGGACGGTTACAATGAGCAGTTCTTC.

A word on this clonotype: This may arise from a read error, as a much more abundant clone is one base away. The chain's CDR3 is CAISYGWAGDGYTF. CDR3 nucleotides: TGTGCCATCAGTTACGGGTGGGCAGGGGATGGCTACACCTTC. The genes are TRBV10-3 and TRBJ1-2, with D perhaps matching TRBD1 (6 bases). The V and J ends lost 5 bases and 6 bases respectively, with 16 bases between them. The CDR3 sequence is 14 residues long. CDR1 is ENHRY, CDR2 SYGVKD, per germline.

This clonotype was counted only a few times. The chain's CDR3 is CASSQTSGGFYEQYF. The CDR3 DNA is TGTGCCAGCAGCCAGACTAGCGGGGGATTTTACGAGCAGTACTTC. This rearrangement joins TRBV7-2 to TRBJ2-7; 12 bases are shared with TRBD2. The CDR3 is 15 residues long. Germline trimming cut 5 bases from V and 4 bases from J; bases unmatched to any gene: 6. Germline CDR1 is SGHTA and CDR2 is FQGNSA.

Turning to this clonotype: This clone may be a read error of a much larger clone one base away. The chain employs TRBV28 and TRBJ2-5; TRBD2 aligns across 9 bases. Looked up from germline, CDR1 is MDHEN and CDR2 is SYDVKM. This CDR3 has 15 amino acids. CDR3 protein: CASRPRTSEQDTQYF. The CDR3 bases are TGTGCCAGCAGACCCAGGACTAGCGAACAAGATACCCAGTACTTC.

Concerning this clonotype: An end of the junction does not agree with germline; a read error may underlie this. The chain has TRBV6-2 or TRBV6-3 and TRBJ2-7; TRBD1 matches 8 bases. CDR3 length: 16 amino acids. Germline V gene data show CDR1 as MNHEY and CDR2 as SVGEGT. CDR3 sequence: CASTYDWKTGDDEQYF. In DNA, the CDR3 is TGTGCCAGCACTTACGACTGGAAGACAGGGGACGACGAGCAGTACTTC.

Comments on this clonotype: A read error is possible here, since a much larger clone lies one base away. This sequence joins TRBV25-1 and TRBJ2-1, with TRBD1 identical over 8 bases. CDR3 length: 13 residues. Germline V CDR1 and CDR2: MGHDK, SYGVNS. CDR3 in amino acids: CAGSARGQSEQFF. The CDR3 region has the DNA TGTGCCGGCAGTGCCAGGGGGCAGAGTGAGCAGTTCTTC.

A remark on this clonotype: This may arise from a read error, as a much more abundant clone is one base away. It is likely a read error, because the conserved phenylalanine at the end of the CDR3 is missing. The chain links TRBV20-1 to TRBJ2-5; 9 positions match TRBD2. J gave up 3 bases and V 3 bases, and 2 bases lay outside the gene matches. This CDR3 contains 13 residues. CDR1 and CDR2 (germline): DFQATT, SNEGSKA (reference sequence). CDR3 nucleotides: TGCAGTGCTAGGGTAGCGGGAGAAGAGACCCAGTACATC. Protein product: CSARVAGEETQYI.

In regard to this clonotype: This may stem from a read error, because a much larger clone lies one nucleotide away. The genes are TRBV20-1 and TRBJ1-4; D might be TRBD1 (5 bases). Germline V gives CDR1 DFQATT, CDR2 SNEGSKA (reference sequence). V lost 2 bases, J lost 8 bases, and 12 bases lay in between. The CDR3 has 13 amino acids. Here the CDR3 reads CSARPPGGEKLFF. CDR3 bases: TGCAGTGCTAGACCCCCGGGGGGGGAAAAACTGTTTTTT.

This clonotype was recorded many times. The chain has TRBV27 and TRBJ2-1, with 7 bases that match TRBD2. Unmatched junction bases numbered 5, after V lost 0 bases and J lost 6 bases. This CDR3 has 15 amino acids. Per the germline V gene, CDR1 is MNHEY and CDR2 is SMNVEV (reference sequence). The CDR3 sequence is CASSLSPRLANEQFF. CDR3 nucleotides: TGTGCCAGCAGTTTATCCCCGAGACTAGCCAATGAGCAGTTCTTC.

In its sample, this clonotype was seen a few times. V is TRBV7-9 and J is TRBJ2-1; D perhaps matches TRBD2 (6 bases). Trimming stripped 5 bases from V and 9 bases from J, with 17 bases between. The CDR3 covers 14 residues. The germline gives CDR1 SEHNR, CDR2 FQNEAQ (reference sequence). In DNA form, the CDR3 reads TGTGCCAGCAGCGCGGCGGGGTGGTTGGCTGAGCAGTTCTTC. This gives the protein CASSAAGWLAEQFF. Full variable domain (remainder filled in from reference TRBV7-9 and TRBJ2-1): DTGVSQNPRHKITKRGQNVTFRCDPISEHNRLYWYRQTLGQGPEFLTYFQNEAQLEKSRLLSDRFSAERPKGSFSTLEIQRTEQGDSAMYLCASSAAGWLAEQFFGPGTRLTVL.

Concerning this clonotype: A much bigger clone sits one base away, suggesting this may be a read error. The chain is built from TRBV20-1 and TRBJ1-2; D gene uncertain. The V and J ends lost 1 base and 2 bases respectively, with 11 bases between them. The CDR3 has 14 residues. From germline, CDR1 is DFQATT and CDR2 SNEGSKA (reference sequence). The CDR3 bases are TGCAGTGCTAGAGGGTTAGGGTTGAACTATGGCTACACCTTC. It codes for CSARGLGLNYGYTF.

The chain uses TRBV4-1 and TRBJ1-5, with 9 bases lining up with TRBD1. V lost 6 bases to trimming and J lost 7 bases; unmatched junction nucleotides: 7. CDR1 and CDR2 from the germline V gene are MGHRA and YSYEKL. CDR3 length equals 14 residues. DNA for the CDR3: TGCGCCAGCAGACCGGGACAGGGTAAGCAGCCCCAGCATTTT. Protein: CASRPGQGKQPQHF.

CDR3: CTISDKRELADTQYF. The CDR3 DNA is TGTACCATCAGTGATAAGCGGGAGCTCGCAGATACGCAGTATTTT. This chain uses TRBV6-1 with TRBJ2-3, with 8 positions matching TRBD2. Germline CDR1 MNHNS, CDR2 SASEGT. The CDR3 loop spans 15 amino acids.

This clonotype was seen many times. V usage is TRBV2 and J usage is TRBJ2-5; D call uncertain. Trimming took 4 bases from V and 2 from J, leaving 11 bases between them. CDR1 is SNHLY and CDR2 is FYNNEI in the germline V gene. The CDR3 sequence is 14 residues long. DNA for the CDR3: TGTGCCAGCAGTGGAGCCTCGGAGCAAGAGACCCAGTACTTC. Protein: CASSGASEQETQYF.

This clonotype has at least ten counts. This chain connects TRBV28 to TRBJ1-5; possible D gene TRBD1, 6 bases. V lost 9 bases, J lost 7 bases, and 19 bases lay in between. CDR1 is MDHEN and CDR2 is SYDVKM in the germline V gene. This CDR3 spans 14 amino acids. The CDR3 loop reads CASNDGGKVQPQHF. The CDR3, as DNA: TGTGCCAGTAATGATGGGGGCAAGGTCCAGCCCCAGCATTTT.

The table lists this clonotype with a count of one. This may arise from a read error, as a much more abundant clone is one base away. V usage is TRBV20-1 and J usage is TRBJ2-3; 10 bases line up with TRBD2. J lost 2 bases, V lost 3 bases, and 8 bases had no gene match. Germline CDR1 DFQATT, CDR2 SNEGSKA (reference sequence). This CDR3 has 16 amino acids. CDR3 DNA sequence: TGCAGTGCTAGTGTCTCCAGCGGGAGGGACACAGATACGCAGTATTTT. Protein sequence: CSASVSSGRDTDTQYF.

Remarks on this clonotype: It may be a read error: a sequence one base away is much more abundant. The rearrangement joins TRBV28 to TRBJ2-3, with TRBD1 as a possible D gene (6 bases). Germline V lookup: CDR1 MDHEN, CDR2 SYDVKM. Trimming removed 11 bases at V and 4 bases at J, with 28 bases between. The CDR3 has 17 amino acids. CDR3 in amino acids: CAGTFPADRSLADTQYF. Here the CDR3 DNA reads TGTGCCGGCACCTTTCCAGCAGACAGGTCCCTCGCAGATACGCAGTATTTT.

The chain carries TRBV15 and TRBJ1-1; possible D gene TRBD1, 6 bases. Germline V CDR1 and CDR2: LNHNV, YYDKDF (reference sequence). Trimming took 7 bases from V and 4 from J, leaving 13 bases between them. CDR3 length equals 13 residues. CDR3 DNA sequence: TGTGCCACCAAACAGGGAGTAGGCACTGAAGCTTTCTTT. Its protein is CATKQGVGTEAFF.

This clonotype was seen ten or more times. The genes are TRBV27 and TRBJ2-2; 7 positions agree with TRBD2. The V gene's germline CDR1 is MNHEY and CDR2 SMNVEV (reference sequence). V shed 4 bases, J shed 6 bases, and the junction held 2 bases outside the gene matches. This CDR3 region has 13 residues. CDR3 nucleotide sequence: TGTGCCAGCAGTTCCAGCGGGGCCGGGGAGCTGTTTTTT. Translation gives CASSSSGAGELFF.

As to this clonotype: Being one base from a much bigger clone, this may be a read error. J is TRBJ1-2 and V is TRBV20-1; TRBD1 might be the D (6 bases). This CDR3 region has 14 residues. Germline CDR1 is DFQATT and CDR2 is SNEGSKA (reference sequence). Here the CDR3 DNA reads TGCAGTGCTAGGGTCATAGGGGGACTCTATGGCTGCACCTTC. Translated: CSARVIGGLYGCTF.